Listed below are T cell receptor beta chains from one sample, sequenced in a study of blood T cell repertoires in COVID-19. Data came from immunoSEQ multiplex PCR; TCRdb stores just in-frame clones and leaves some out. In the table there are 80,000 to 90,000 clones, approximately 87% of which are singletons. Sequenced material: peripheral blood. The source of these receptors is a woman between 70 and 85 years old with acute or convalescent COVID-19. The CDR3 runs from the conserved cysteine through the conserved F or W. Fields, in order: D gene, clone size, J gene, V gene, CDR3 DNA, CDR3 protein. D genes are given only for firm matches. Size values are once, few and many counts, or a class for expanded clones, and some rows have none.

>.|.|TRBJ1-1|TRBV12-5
TGTGCTAGTGGCCCCGGACAGAGGACTGAAGCTTTCTTT
CASGPGQRTEAFF
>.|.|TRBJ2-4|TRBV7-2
TGTGCCAGCAGCTCCCCGGGACTGTCGCTAGCCAAAAACATTCAGTACTTC
CASSSPGLSLAKNIQYF
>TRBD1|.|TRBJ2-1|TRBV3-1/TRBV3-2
TGTGCCAGCAGCCAAGAGCCGGGTCAGGGGGATGAGCAGTTCTTC
CASSQEPGQGDEQFF
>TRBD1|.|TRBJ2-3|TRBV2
TGTGCCAGCCAGACAGGGTCGTCTCCAGATACGCAGTATTTT
CASQTGSSPDTQYF
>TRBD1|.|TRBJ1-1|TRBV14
TGTGCCAGCAGCCCGGGACAGTCGAACACTGAAGCTTTCTTT
CASSPGQSNTEAFF
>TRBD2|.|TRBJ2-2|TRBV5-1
TGCGCCAGCAGCCACACCTTGGGACTAGCGGGAGAGGGGAACACCGGGGAGCTGTTTTTT
CASSHTLGLAGEGNTGELFF
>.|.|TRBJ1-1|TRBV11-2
TGTGCCAGCAGCTCCCCGCGGGGGAGGTCTGAAGCTTTCTTT
CASSSPRGRSEAFF
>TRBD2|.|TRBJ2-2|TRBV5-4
TGTGCCAGCAGCCCCGGGACTAGGAACACCGGGGAGCTGTTTTTT
CASSPGTRNTGELFF
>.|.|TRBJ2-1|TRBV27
TGTGCCAGCACTGTTGGTCGCGCCTACAATGAGCAGTTCTTC
CASTVGRAYNEQFF
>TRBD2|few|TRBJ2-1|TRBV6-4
TGTGCCAGCAGTCGATCACCCGGGGGGGCGAGCGATGAGCAGTTCTTC
CASSRSPGGASDEQFF
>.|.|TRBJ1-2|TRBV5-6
TGTGCCAGCAGCTTGAACGGCGCAGGGTTTCGGGGCTACACCTTC
CASSLNGAGFRGYTF
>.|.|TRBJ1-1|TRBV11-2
TGTGCCAGCAGTTCAGGCACTGAAGCTTTCTTT
CASSSGTEAFF
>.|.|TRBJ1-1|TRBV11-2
TGTGCCAGCAGCCCCATTCGGGGGAAGCTGAACACTGAAGCTTTCTTT
CASSPIRGKLNTEAFF
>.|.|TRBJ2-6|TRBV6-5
TGTGCCAGCAGTATTCAGGGCTCTGGGGCCAACGTCCTGACTTTC
CASSIQGSGANVLTF
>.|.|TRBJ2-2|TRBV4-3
TGCGCCAGCAGCCCACGAGGCGGGACAGCCTCCGGGGAGCTGTTTTTT
CASSPRGGTASGELFF
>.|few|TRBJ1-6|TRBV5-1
TGCGCCAGCAGCTTGGGGGTTGGGCCGAACCCTTCACCCCTCCACTTT
CASSLGVGPNPSPLHF
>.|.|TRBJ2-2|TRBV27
TGTGCCAGCAGTTTAATCGAGCGAGGAAAGACCGGGGAGCTGTTTTTT
CASSLIERGKTGELFF
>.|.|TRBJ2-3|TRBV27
TGTGCCAGCACCCTATTGCGCAGCACAGATACGCAGTATTTT
CASTLLRSTDTQYF
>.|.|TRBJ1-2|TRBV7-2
TGTGCCAGCAGCTTAACGAAGTTTTATCCGGTTGGCTACACCTTC
CASSLTKFYPVGYTF
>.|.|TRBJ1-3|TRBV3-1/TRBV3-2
TGTGCCAGCAGCCAAGGTCCGGGTAACTCTGGAAACACCATATATTTT
CASSQGPGNSGNTIYF
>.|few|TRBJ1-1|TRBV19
TGTGCCAGTAGTATCGCGGGGTACAGGAACACTGAAGCTTTCTTT
CASSIAGYRNTEAFF
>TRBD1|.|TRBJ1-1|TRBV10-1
TGCGCCAGCAGTGTTGGACAGGGTGTGACGACTGAAGCTTTCTTT
CASSVGQGVTTEAFF
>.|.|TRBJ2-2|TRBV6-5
TGTGCCAGCAAAACCGACAGGTCGTACACCGGGGAGCTGTTTTTT
CASKTDRSYTGELFF
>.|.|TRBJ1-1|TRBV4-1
TGCGCCAGCAGCTACAGGACTACAATGAACACTGAAGCTTTCTTT
CASSYRTTMNTEAFF
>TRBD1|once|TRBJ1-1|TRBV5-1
TGCGCCAGCAGCTTGACAGGGGATGATACTGAAGCTTTCTTT
CASSLTGDDTEAFF
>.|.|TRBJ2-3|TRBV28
TGTGCCAGCAGTGACGGGAGGGGGCAAGGAGATACGCAGTATTTT
CASSDGRGQGDTQYF
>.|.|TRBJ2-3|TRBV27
TGTGCCAGCATCGACAGAGCAGATACGCAGTATTTT
CASIDRADTQYF
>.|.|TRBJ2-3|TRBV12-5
TGTGCTAGTGGGCTTGGGAGCTCGAACACAGATACGCAGTATTTT
CASGLGSSNTDTQYF
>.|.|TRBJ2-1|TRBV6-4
TGTGCCAGCAGTGCTCAAGCGTATATTAACAATGAGCAGTTCTTC
CASSAQAYINNEQFF
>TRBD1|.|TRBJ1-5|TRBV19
TGTGCCAGTAGTGGAGGGACAGGGGCCCTGCCGTCCAATCAGCCCCAGCATTTT
CASSGGTGALPSNQPQHF
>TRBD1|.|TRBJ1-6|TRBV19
TGTGCCAGTGCCGAGACAGGGGGCCCTTCACCCCTCCACTTT
CASAETGGPSPLHF
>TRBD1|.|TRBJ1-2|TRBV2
TGTGCCAGCAGTCTCCAGGGGGCGAGTGGCTACACCTTC
CASSLQGASGYTF
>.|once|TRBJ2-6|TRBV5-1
TGCGCCAGCTACGAGACTGGGGCCAACGTCCTGACTTTC
CASYETGANVLTF
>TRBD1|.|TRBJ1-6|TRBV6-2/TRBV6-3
TGTGCCAGCAGTGACAGGGGCACCTATAATTCACCCCTCCACTTT
CASSDRGTYNSPLHF
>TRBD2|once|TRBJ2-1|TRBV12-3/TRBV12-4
TGTGCCAGCAGTCCCGGGGGGAACAATGAGCAGTTCTTC
CASSPGGNNEQFF
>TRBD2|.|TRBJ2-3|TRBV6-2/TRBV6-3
TGTGCCAGCAGTTACATGCCTAGCGGGAGCGCAGATACGCAGTATTTT
CASSYMPSGSADTQYF
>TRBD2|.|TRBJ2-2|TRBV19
TGTGCCAGTAGTTGGGGACTAGCGGGGGCGAACACCGGGGAGCTGTTTTTT
CASSWGLAGANTGELFF
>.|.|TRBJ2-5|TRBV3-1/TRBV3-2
TGTGCCAGCAGCCAAGATCCTAACCAAGAGACCCAGTACTTC
CASSQDPNQETQYF
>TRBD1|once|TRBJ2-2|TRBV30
TGTGCCTGGAGGAGTATAGGACAGGGAGACACCGGGGAGCTGTTTTTT
CAWRSIGQGDTGELFF
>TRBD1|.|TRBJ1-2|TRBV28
TGTGCCAGCAGTTCGTTCGCGGGACAGGGGTCTGGCTACACCTTC
CASSSFAGQGSGYTF
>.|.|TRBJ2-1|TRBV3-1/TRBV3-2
TGTGCCAGCAGCCGGATCAATAGCGCCAATGAGCAGTTCTTC
CASSRINSANEQFF
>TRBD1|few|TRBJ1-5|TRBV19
TGTGCCAGCGCCATAACAGGGGTTGGACAGCCCCAGCATTTT
CASAITGVGQPQHF
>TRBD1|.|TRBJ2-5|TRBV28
TGTGCCAGCAGTTTTTCTCTGGGGACAGGATCGTACCAAGAGACCCAGTACTTC
CASSFSLGTGSYQETQYF